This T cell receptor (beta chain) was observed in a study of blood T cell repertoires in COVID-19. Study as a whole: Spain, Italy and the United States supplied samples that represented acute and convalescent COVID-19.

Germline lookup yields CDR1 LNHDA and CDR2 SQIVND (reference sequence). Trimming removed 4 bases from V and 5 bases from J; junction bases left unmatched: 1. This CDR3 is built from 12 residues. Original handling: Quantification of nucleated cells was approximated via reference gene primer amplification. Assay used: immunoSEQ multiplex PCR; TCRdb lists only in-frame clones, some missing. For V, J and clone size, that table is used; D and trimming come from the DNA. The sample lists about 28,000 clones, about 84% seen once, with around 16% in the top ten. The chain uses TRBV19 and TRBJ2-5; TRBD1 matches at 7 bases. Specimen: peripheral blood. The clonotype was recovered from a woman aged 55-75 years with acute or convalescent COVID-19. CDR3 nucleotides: TGTGCCAGTAGTAACAGGGGCGAGACCCAGTACTTC. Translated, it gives CASSNRGETQYF. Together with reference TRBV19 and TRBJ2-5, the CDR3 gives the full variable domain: DGGITQSPKYLFRKEGQNVTLSCEQNLNHDAMYWYRQDPGQGLRLIYYSQIVNDFQKGDIAEGYSVSREKKESFPLTVTSAQKNPTAFYLCASSNRGETQYFGPGTRLLVL.